Presented here are 15 T cell receptor beta chains from one specimen sequenced in a study of T cells after yellow fever vaccination. TCRdb redid the calling of the 5' RACE reads with MiXCR, one entry per CDR3 protein. The data show around 600,000 distinct CDR3 sequences, 12% seen once. The sequencing here drew on PBMCs, taken on the day of the yellow fever booster vaccination. The receptors shown here come from a man under 40 who received the YFV17D yellow fever vaccine.

This clonotype was detected only a few times. This chain joins TRBV4-1 and TRBJ2-1, with D tentatively TRBD1 (6 bases). Germline CDR1 MGHRA, CDR2 YSYEKL. The CDR3 runs to 15 residues. Between the trimmed V and J ends, which lost 0 bases and 4 bases, there was a span of 10 bases. CDR3 sequence reads: CASSQERDNYNEQFF. In nucleotides, the CDR3 is TGCGCCAGCAGCCAAGAGAGGGACAATTACAATGAGCAGTTCTTC.

This chain links TRBV7-2 with TRBJ1-2, with unresolved D. There are 13 residues in the CDR3. Trimming pared 5 bases from V and 4 bases from J, leaving 11 bases between. Germline loops: CDR1 SGHTA, CDR2 FQGNSA. CDR3 coding DNA: TGTGCCAGCAGCCGCCGGGGTGGCTATGGCTACACCTTC. Amino acids: CASSRRGGYGYTF.

In this sample, this clonotype turned up a few times. The chain carries TRBV27 and TRBJ2-1; TRBD2 matches 12 bases. The CDR3 has 17 amino acids. With 5 bases clipped from V and 3 bases from J, the junction kept 8 bases outside the gene matches. The V gene's germline CDR1 is MNHEY and CDR2 SMNVEV (reference sequence). CDR3 amino acids: CASSPTRLAGDYNEQFF. The CDR3 region has the DNA TGTGCCAGCAGTCCGACCCGACTAGCGGGAGACTACAATGAGCAGTTCTTC.

This clonotype was observed a few times. The chain combines TRBV7-2 with TRBJ2-7; TRBD2 aligns across 12 bases. There are 16 residues in the CDR3. Germline trimming cut 5 bases from V and 2 bases from J; bases unmatched to any gene: 7. Germline V gene lookup returns CDR1 SGHTA and CDR2 FQGNSA. This CDR3 reads CASSATSGSSTYEQYF. The CDR3 DNA follows: TGTGCCAGCAGCGCGACTAGCGGGAGCTCCACCTACGAGCAGTACTTC.

This clonotype was recorded a few times. The chain uses TRBV14 and TRBJ2-1, with a tentative D call TRBD2 (5 bases). Germline-derived CDR1 and CDR2 are SGHDN and FVKESK. V gave up 5 bases and J gave up 13 bases, with 15 bases separating them. CDR3 length equals 12 residues. CDR3 loop: CASSSGYFPQFF. CDR3 bases: TGTGCCAGCAGCTCGGGGTACTTCCCCCAGTTCTTC.

The chain joins TRBV3-1 to TRBJ1-6; a weak D match, TRBD1 (6 bases). CDR3 length: 13 amino acids. V lost 6 bases to trimming and J lost 7 bases, with 10 bases between them. Germline V gene sequence: CDR1 LGHDT, CDR2 YNNKEL (reference sequence). CDR3 DNA sequence: TGTGCCAGCAGGGACAGTTTCAATTCACCCCTCCACTTT. Translating it yields CASRDSFNSPLHF.

This clonotype was detected many times. This chain joins TRBV6-5 and TRBJ2-7, with 8 bases aligning to TRBD1. V lost 1 base and J lost 5; bases outside the gene matches: 10. This CDR3 has 16 amino acids. Germline lookup yields CDR1 MNHEY and CDR2 SVGAGI. The CDR3 is CASSYLPGGASHEQYF. In DNA form, the CDR3 reads TGTGCCAGCAGTTACTTACCAGGGGGCGCGTCCCACGAGCAGTACTTC.

This clonotype has a count of ten or more. V is TRBV5-4 and J is TRBJ2-5, with unresolved D. V lost 1 base to trimming and J lost 4 bases, with 8 bases between them. The CDR3 runs to 13 residues. Looked up from germline, CDR1 is SGHNT and CDR2 is YYREEE (reference sequence). The CDR3 protein is CASSLYLRETQYF. DNA of the CDR3: TGTGCCAGCAGCTTGTATCTGCGAGAGACCCAGTACTTC.

The chain is built from TRBV11-3 and TRBJ1-1; unclear D gene. Trimming cost V 5 bases and J 5 bases, with 12 bases left between them. Germline V gene data show CDR1 as SGHNT and CDR2 as YENEEA. The CDR3 sequence is 13 residues long. CDR3 bases: TGTGCCAGCAGCCCCGACCACGGGACTGAAGCTTTCTTT. Its translation is CASSPDHGTEAFF.

The chain couples TRBV19 to TRBJ2-7, with TRBD2 matching 7 bases. CDR1 and CDR2 (germline): LNHDA, SQIVND (reference sequence). V lost 5 bases, J lost 0 bases, and 7 bases stayed unmatched. The CDR3 is 15 residues long. The CDR3 DNA reads TGTGCCAGTAGTCTACGTAGCGGGCCCTCCTACGAGCAGTACTTC. It codes for CASSLRSGPSYEQYF.

The chain carries TRBV5-1 and TRBJ2-5; the D gene is possibly TRBD2 (6 bases). Per the germline V gene, CDR1 is SGHRS and CDR2 is YFSETQ. CDR3 length equals 15 residues. Between the trimmed V and J ends, which lost 4 bases and 2 bases, there was a span of 15 bases. The CDR3 loop is CASSGSGFPQETQYF. The CDR3, as DNA: TGCGCCAGCAGCGGGAGCGGGTTCCCACAAGAGACCCAGTACTTC.

V is TRBV6-2 or TRBV6-3 and J is TRBJ1-2; the D gene is possibly TRBD1 (6 bases). Germline loops: CDR1 MNHEY, CDR2 SVGEGT. V lost 6 bases, J lost 3 bases, and 17 bases lay in between. This CDR3 region has 15 residues. CDR3 region: CASRHSGTRDYGYTF. The CDR3 DNA is TGTGCCAGCAGACACTCCGGGACAAGAGACTATGGCTACACCTTC.

This clonotype was counted a few times. This chain connects TRBV28 to TRBJ2-3, with TRBD1 identical over 9 bases. The CDR3 has 14 amino acids. V lost 2 bases, J lost 7 bases, and 4 bases stayed unmatched. Germline loops: CDR1 MDHEN, CDR2 SYDVKM. As DNA, the CDR3 is TGTGCCAGCAGTTTAGTACAGGGGGCTTATACGCAGTATTTT. Residues: CASSLVQGAYTQYF.

This rearrangement joins TRBV13 to TRBJ2-5; 7 bases fit TRBD2. The V gene end was trimmed by 8 bases and the J gene end by 2 bases; junction bases not matched to a gene: 8. The CDR3 has 14 amino acids. Germline CDR1 and CDR2: PRHDT and FYEKMQ (reference sequence). This CDR3 reads CASLRLAEQETQYF. CDR3 in DNA: TGTGCCAGCCTAAGACTAGCCGAACAAGAGACCCAGTACTTC.

The chain employs TRBV6-1 and TRBJ1-1, with 9 bases fitting TRBD1. Germline CDR1 MNHNS, CDR2 SASEGT. This CDR3 comprises 16 residues. V lost 4 bases to trimming and J lost 0 bases; unmatched junction nucleotides: 6. CDR3 DNA: TGTGCCAGCAGTGGCGCACAGGGGGCGCTGAACACTGAAGCTTTCTTT. Translated: CASSGAQGALNTEAFF.